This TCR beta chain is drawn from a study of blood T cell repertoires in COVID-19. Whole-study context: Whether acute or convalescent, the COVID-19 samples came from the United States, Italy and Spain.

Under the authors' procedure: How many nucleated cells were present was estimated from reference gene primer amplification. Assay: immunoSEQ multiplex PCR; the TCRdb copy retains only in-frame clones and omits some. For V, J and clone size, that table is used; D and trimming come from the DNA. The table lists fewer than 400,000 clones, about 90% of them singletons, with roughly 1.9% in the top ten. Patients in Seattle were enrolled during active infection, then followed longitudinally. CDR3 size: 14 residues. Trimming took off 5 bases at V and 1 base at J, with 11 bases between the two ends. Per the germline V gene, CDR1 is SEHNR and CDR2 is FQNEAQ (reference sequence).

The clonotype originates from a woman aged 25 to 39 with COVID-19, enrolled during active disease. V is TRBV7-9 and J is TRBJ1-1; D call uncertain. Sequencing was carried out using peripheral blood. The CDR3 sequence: CASSQVGGNTEAFF. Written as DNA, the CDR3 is TGTGCCAGCAGCCAGGTGGGAGGGAACACTGAAGCTTTCTTT.